A selection of T cell receptor beta chains follows, all from one sample in a study of CD8+CD57+ T cells in acquired aplastic anemia. Each CDR3 protein is one row after TCRdb ran MiXCR on the reads. The sample records about 190,000 distinct CDR3 sequences, less than 60% being singletons. The sample consisted of sorted CD4+, CD8+, or CD8+CD57+ T cells (not recorded which) from PBMCs. The source of these receptors is a human donor with aplastic anemia. The CDR3 runs from the conserved cysteine through the conserved F or W. The order of the fields is clone size, D gene, V gene, J gene, CDR3 DNA, CDR3 protein. D genes are given only for firm matches. Where a row states a size, it is once, few, many or the class of an expanded clone; other rows omit it.

NA	TRBD1	TRBV19	TRBJ1-1	TGTGCCAGTAGTATAGACGGGACAGCCGCTTTTAAAGCTTTCTTT	CASSIDGTAAFKAFF
NA	TRBD2	TRBV4-2	TRBJ2-1	TGTGCCAGCAGCCAAGAGAGGCTAGCGGAATACAATGAGCAGTTCTTC	CASSQERLAEYNEQFF
many	TRBD2	TRBV7-3	TRBJ2-3	TGTGCCAGCAGCTTATCTGAAGCGGGGGGGACAGATACGCAGTATTTT	CASSLSEAGGTDTQYF
NA	NA	TRBV20-1	TRBJ1-1	TGCAGTGCTAGCCATCTTAAAGCTTTCTTT	CSASHLKAFF
NA	TRBD2	TRBV9	TRBJ2-3	TGTGCCAGCAGCCTCACTAGCGCAAGCACAGATACGCAGTATTTT	CASSLTSASTDTQYF
NA	NA	TRBV14	TRBJ2-1	TGTGCCAGCAGCCGTGACTGGAGAGAGCAGTTCTTC	CASSRDWREQFF
NA	TRBD1	TRBV2	TRBJ1-4	TGTGCCAGCAGTCAAGACAGGGGAGGTGAAAAACTGTTTTTT	CASSQDRGGEKLFF
NA	TRBD2	TRBV5-4	TRBJ2-7	TGTGCCAGCAGCTTGGGGACCAGCGGGGGGGCCGTCGAGCAGTACTTC	CASSLGTSGGAVEQYF
NA	NA	TRBV20-1	TRBJ1-1	TGCAGTGCTCAGACGGGACCTTGGAACACTGAAGCTTTCTTT	CSAQTGPWNTEAFF
NA	NA	TRBV15	TRBJ1-5	TGTGCCACCCGGGGAGGGTCGGGGAATCAGCCCCAGCATTTT	CATRGGSGNQPQHF
NA	NA	TRBV20-1	TRBJ2-3	TGCAGTGCTAGTCAGCAGGAAACAGATACGCAGTATTTT	CSASQQETDTQYF
NA	NA	TRBV19	TRBJ2-7	TGTGCCAGTAGTGTGTCGCAGGGCCTAGGCGAGCAGTACTTC	CASSVSQGLGEQYF
NA	TRBD2	TRBV5-4	TRBJ2-7	TGTGCCAGCAGCTCCCCAACGGGGACTAACCGACTCTACGAGCAGTACTTC	CASSSPTGTNRLYEQYF
NA	NA	TRBV25-1	TRBJ2-1	TGTGCCAGCAGTGCTTCCTCGGGGCAGTTCTTC	CASSASSGQFF
NA	TRBD2	TRBV9	TRBJ2-1	TGTGCCAGCAGCGGGGCTAGCGGGAGGTCAAACAATGAGCAGTTCTTC	CASSGASGRSNNEQFF
NA	NA	TRBV6-1	TRBJ1-1	TGTGCCAGCAGTCCTTACAGAAACACTGAAGCTTTCTTT	CASSPYRNTEAFF
NA	NA	TRBV7-2	TRBJ1-1	TGTGCGGGAGGAGGAAGGATGAACACTGAAGCTTTCTTT	CAGGGRMNTEAFF
NA	TRBD1	TRBV29-1	TRBJ1-5	TGCAGCGTTGACGACAGGGTTCTCTGGGGCCAGCATTTT	CSVDDRVLWGQHF
NA	TRBD1	TRBV2	TRBJ2-1	TGTGCCAGCAGTGATGGGACAGGGGACAATGAGCAGTTCTTC	CASSDGTGDNEQFF
many	NA	TRBV7-9	TRBJ2-5	TGTGCCAGCAGCCGGATACAGCCTGGGGAGACCCAGTACTTC	CASSRIQPGETQYF
NA	NA	TRBV20-1	TRBJ2-1	TGCAGTGCCGGAGGGGGCGGGAGGTATCCGAGCTCCTACAATGAGCAGTTCTTC	CSAGGGGRYPSSYNEQFF
many	TRBD1	TRBV3-1	TRBJ1-1	TGTGCCAGCGGAGGGGGCCACGGAAAAGCTTTCTTT	CASGGGHGKAFF
NA	TRBD1	TRBV20-1	TRBJ1-6	TGCAGTGCTGTTCGACAGGGTGACAATCCACCCCTCCACTTT	CSAVRQGDNPPLHF
NA	NA	TRBV4-1	TRBJ1-5	TGCGCCAGCAGCCAAGTAGCAGGGGACAGCAATCAGCCCCAGCATTTT	CASSQVAGDSNQPQHF
NA	NA	TRBV25-1	TRBJ1-1	TGTGCCAGCGCGGCGATTATGAACACTGAAGCTTTCTTT	CASAAIMNTEAFF
NA	TRBD2	TRBV2	TRBJ2-7	TGTGCCAGCAGTGGACTAGCGTACGAGCAGTACTTC	CASSGLAYEQYF
NA	TRBD1	TRBV5-1	TRBJ1-2	TGCGCCAGCAGCCAACGGACAGGGCGAGACTACACCTTC	CASSQRTGRDYTF
few	TRBD2	TRBV28	TRBJ2-5	TGTGCCAGCAGTTTAGGAATAGCGGGAGACCTCCGGGAGACCCAGTACTTC	CASSLGIAGDLRETQYF